The 14 T cell receptor beta chains reported below all come from one sample, sequenced in a study of blood T cell repertoires in COVID-19. Measured with immunoSEQ multiplex PCR; TCRdb has only the in-frame clones, and not every one. Of roughly 28,000 clones in the sample, over 75% were seen once. Sequencing input: peripheral blood. The receptors derive from a woman in her 70s with active or convalescent COVID-19.

This chain joins TRBV18 and TRBJ1-2; TRBD1 is a possible D gene (5 bases). V lost 2 bases and J lost 3, with 16 bases in between. The CDR3 is 16 residues long. Germline CDR1 KGHSH, CDR2 LQKENI. The CDR3 sequence: CASSPRTQGADYGYTF. As DNA, the CDR3 is TGTGCCAGCTCACCAAGGACCCAGGGCGCTGACTATGGCTACACCTTC.

The J gene is TRBJ1-1, the V gene TRBV18; possibly TRBD1 for D (5 bases). The germline CDR1 and CDR2 sequences are KGHSH and LQKENI. Trimming stripped 3 bases from V and 2 bases from J, with 16 bases between. This CDR3 is built from 16 residues. CDR3 sequence: CASSPYPTALNTEAFF. In DNA, the CDR3 is TGTGCCAGCTCACCGTACCCGACAGCTCTAAACACTGAAGCTTTCTTT.

The chain links TRBV6-5 to TRBJ2-2; D unresolved. The V gene lost 8 bases and the J gene lost 7 bases, with 11 bases spanning the gap. This CDR3 comprises 12 residues. Germline V gives CDR1 MNHEY, CDR2 SVGAGI. DNA for the CDR3: TGTGCCAGCGGGTCCTCGGGCGGGGAGCTGTTTTTT. This translates into CASGSSGGELFF.

This chain links TRBV7-6 with TRBJ2-7, with 12 bases fitting TRBD1. J was trimmed by 7 bases and V by 5 bases; bases with no gene match: 12. This CDR3 contains 16 residues. CDR1 SGHVS and CDR2 FNYEAQ come from the germline V gene. CDR3 nucleotides: TGTGCCAGCAGCCTTCAGCCCGGGACAGGGGGCTCGGAGCAGTACTTC. Residues: CASSLQPGTGGSEQYF.

This clone occurred a few times. CDR3 sequence: CAWSFSGLAGEGGEQFF. The DNA for the CDR3 is TGTGCCTGGAGTTTCTCGGGACTAGCGGGAGAGGGAGGTGAGCAGTTCTTC. V gene TRBV30 combines with J gene TRBJ2-1; TRBD2 agrees at 14 bases. Germline trimming cut 2 bases from V and 9 bases from J; bases unmatched to any gene: 12. Germline V gene lookup returns CDR1 GTSNPN and CDR2 SVGIG (reference sequence). The CDR3 extends over 17 amino acids.

This clone was counted between two and nine times. This rearrangement joins TRBV6-5 to TRBJ1-2; the match to TRBD1 covers 7 bases. The CDR3 sequence is 13 residues long. The germline V gene has CDR1 MNHEY and CDR2 SVGAGI. J gave up 7 bases and V 6 bases, and 8 bases lay outside the gene matches. In nucleotides, the CDR3 is TGTGCCAGCAGAGCAGGGGGATATCGTGGCTACACCTTC. Its protein product is CASRAGGYRGYTF.

The V call is TRBV6-6, the J call TRBJ1-1; possible D gene TRBD1, 6 bases. V lost 5 bases, J lost 4 bases, and 11 bases lay in between. CDR3 length: 13 residues. Germline lookup yields CDR1 MNHNY and CDR2 SVGAGI (reference sequence). The CDR3 reads CASSGQGFTEAFF. The CDR3 DNA follows: TGTGCCAGCAGTGGGCAGGGGTTCACTGAAGCTTTCTTT.

The chain is built from TRBV18 and TRBJ2-7, with 9 nucleotides matching TRBD1. The V gene end was trimmed by 3 bases and the J gene end by 5 bases; junction bases not matched to a gene: 8. Germline-derived CDR1 and CDR2 are KGHSH and LQKENI. The CDR3 contains 15 residues. The DNA of the CDR3 is TGTGCCAGCTCACCGGGACAGGGAGGTAGTGACGAGCAGTACTTC. Translation: CASSPGQGGSDEQYF.

This chain uses TRBV5-4 with TRBJ2-1; 8 bases line up with TRBD2. The V gene's germline CDR1 is SGHNT and CDR2 YYREEE (reference sequence). This CDR3 has 15 residues. The V segment lost 4 bases and the J segment 2 bases; nucleotides outside the gene matches: 5. This CDR3 is CASSRSGSPYNEQFF. In DNA form, the CDR3 reads TGTGCCAGCAGCAGAAGCGGGAGCCCCTACAATGAGCAGTTCTTC.

This clone was detected a few times. The chain recombines TRBV7-9 with TRBJ1-1; weak D call: TRBD1 (6 bases). V lost 4 bases and J 3 bases, leaving 12 bases between the germline ends. The germline CDR1 and CDR2 sequences are SEHNR and FQNEAQ (reference sequence). The CDR3 sequence is 14 residues long. In nucleotides, the CDR3 is TGTGCCAGCAGCTCCCAGGGGCCCCACACTGAAGCTTTCTTT. Amino acids: CASSSQGPHTEAFF.

V usage is TRBV4-3 and J usage is TRBJ1-4; 9 bases fit TRBD1. J gave up 7 bases and V 4 bases, and 10 bases lay outside the gene matches. The CDR3 extends over 16 amino acids. The germline CDR1 and CDR2 sequences are LGHNA and YSLEER. The CDR3 spells CASSRGLGQGLEKLFF. CDR3 bases: TGCGCCAGCAGCCGAGGACTAGGACAGGGGCTTGAAAAACTGTTTTTT.

This chain uses TRBV9 with TRBJ1-3; the match to TRBD1 covers 10 bases. The CDR3 extends over 17 amino acids. V trimming: 3 bases; J trimming: 3 bases; junction bases outside the gene matches: 9. The germline gives CDR1 SGDLS, CDR2 YYNGEE. The CDR3 protein is CASSAQTGGWRGNTIYF. CDR3 bases: TGTGCCAGCAGCGCCCAGACAGGGGGCTGGCGTGGAAACACCATATATTTT. Full variable domain (missing parts from reference TRBV9 and TRBJ1-3): DSGVTQTPKHLITATGQRVTLRCSPRSGDLSVYWYQQSLDQGLQFLIQYYNGEERAKGNILERFSAQQFPDLHSELNLSSLELGDSALYFCASSAQTGGWRGNTIYFGEGSWLTVV.

This sequence joins TRBV20-1 and TRBJ1-5; the match to TRBD1 covers 12 bases. Germline-derived CDR1 and CDR2 are DFQATT and SNEGSKA (reference sequence). The CDR3 length is 17 residues. J gave up 2 bases and V 3 bases, and 8 bases lay outside the gene matches. CDR3 bases: TGCAGTGCTAGTGGCGGGACAGGGGGCCTCGGCAATCAGCCCCAGCATTTT. Its protein product is CSASGGTGGLGNQPQHF.

This clone was seen more than once but under ten times. This rearrangement joins TRBV7-2 to TRBJ2-7; TRBD2 matches at 8 bases. After removal of 1 base from V and 2 bases from J, the junction contained 4 bases not matched to a gene. The length of the CDR3 is 15 residues. CDR1 and CDR2 (germline): SGHTA, FQGNSA. CDR3 DNA: TGTGCCAGCAGCTTAGGGCGCGGGAGGACCTACGAGCAGTACTTC. Protein: CASSLGRGRTYEQYF.